What follows are 2 T cell receptor beta chains derived from one specimen sequenced in a study of OX40 agonist ivuxolimab in advanced cancers. The data were produced by immunoSEQ multiplex PCR, yet TCRdb's version contains in-frame clones alone and is incomplete. The sample has more than 65,000 clones, around 89% seen once; the top ten hold under 1.1%. The input for sequencing was CD4+ or CD8+ T cells sorted from blood, taken in a trial of the OX40 agonist ivuxolimab. Every receptor here comes from an adult with an advanced solid tumor such as melanoma, head and neck, liver or kidney cancer.

The J gene is TRBJ2-1, the V gene TRBV7-6, with TRBD2 identical over 9 bases. This CDR3 has 18 amino acids. The junction had 11 bases not matched to a gene; V was cut back by 5 bases and J by 0 bases. The germline V gene encodes CDR1 SGHVS and CDR2 FNYEAQ. The CDR3 DNA is TGTGCCAGCAGCCCCGGGGGGGCACTAGCGGGCTCCTACAATGAGCAGTTCTTC. Translation: CASSPGGALAGSYNEQFF. Together with reference TRBV7-6 and TRBJ2-1, the CDR3 gives the full variable domain: GAGVSQSPRYKVTKRGQDVALRCDPISGHVSLYWYRQALGQGPEFLTYFNYEAQQDKSGLPNDRFSAERPEGSISTLTIQRTEQRDSAMYRCASSPGGALAGSYNEQFFGPGTRLTVL.

This chain links TRBV4-3 with TRBJ2-1; maybe TRBD2 (6 bases). The CDR3 runs 15 residues. From germline, CDR1 is LGHNA and CDR2 YSLEER. Trimming took off 0 bases at V and 4 bases at J, with 10 bases between the two ends. CDR3 nucleotides: TGCGCCAGCAGCCAAGATCCCGGGGGTTACAATGAGCAGTTCTTC. Its protein is CASSQDPGGYNEQFF.